Below, one T cell receptor (beta chain) is given with its context. It lacks a known antigen. No much larger clonotype is one base removed from it; base qualities were not supplied. The data derive from a study of blood T cell repertoires in COVID-19 (dated by TCRdb to 2020 to 2021). Some background on the complete study: Collaborator samples came from the United States, Italy and Spain and covered acute and convalescent phases of COVID-19. The material from the prospective study consisted of cDNA or gDNA derived from T cells, B-cell-depleted T cells, or PBMCs. Subjects who had been exposed to COVID-19, were actively infected with it, or had recovered from it provided the deeply sampled blood TCRbeta repertoires that made up the dataset. The repertoires were made available in a free public database intended to serve as a resource for research on the immune response to SARS-CoV-2. Samples came from the ongoing ImmuneRACE study (first 160 participants) plus 1,254 subjects from 6 global collaborators. Nearly every sample came with metadata listing a de-identified subject ID, COVID-19 status, age in years and sex. Where available, HLA class I and class II types were obtained from metadata supplied by the sample provider rather than from assay-based typing.

General findings and caveats noted by the study authors: Clinical and demographic metadata were provided uncurated, with the amount varying by source and participant.

Collaborating institutions collected whole blood in K2EDTA tubes following their own protocols. For TCRbeta analysis, collaborators shipped samples in one of three forms: frozen whole blood, isolated PBMCs, or DNA extracted from either of those sample types. Looking up the germline V gene yields CDR1 SGDLS and CDR2 YYNGEE. Trimming takes 4 bases from V and 8 bases from J, and the germline ends sit 22 bases apart. The CDR3 spans 16 residues, from the cysteine through the phenylalanine. CDR3 DNA only is kept here, 48 bases in frame from base 1. TCRbeta CDR3 regions were amplified from genomic DNA using the immunoSEQ Assay, a bias-controlled multiplex PCR. The paper's data handling went like this. Within the assay, amplification of reference gene primers was used to estimate how many nucleated cells each sample contained. Sequence reads were collapsed and filtered to measure the absolute abundance of every unique TCRbeta CDR3 rearrangement. Productive Simpson clonality was computed per sample as the square root of Simpson's diversity index over productive rearrangements. TCRdb obtained this table from immuneACCESS and retained in-frame rearrangements with V and J assigned. These tables miss some clones; where compared with another copy, unresolved V genes account for less than half of the shortfall, and the remainder is unexplained. Clone size and the V and J calls come from that table; the DNA yielded D and trimming. In this sample the table shows fewer than 300,000 clones, roughly 84% of which occur a single time. Roughly 3% of the sample rests with the top ten.

The rearrangement combines TRBV9 with TRBJ2-1, with TRBD2 perhaps the D gene, on 5 matching bases. The sequencing sample was made of peripheral blood. This receptor was taken from a woman under 30 with acute or convalescent COVID-19. In nucleotide form, the sequence is TGTGCCAGCAGCCTCCCCCCGAGGTCCCCGGGATATGAGCAGTTCTTC. Its protein product is CASSLPPRSPGYEQFF.